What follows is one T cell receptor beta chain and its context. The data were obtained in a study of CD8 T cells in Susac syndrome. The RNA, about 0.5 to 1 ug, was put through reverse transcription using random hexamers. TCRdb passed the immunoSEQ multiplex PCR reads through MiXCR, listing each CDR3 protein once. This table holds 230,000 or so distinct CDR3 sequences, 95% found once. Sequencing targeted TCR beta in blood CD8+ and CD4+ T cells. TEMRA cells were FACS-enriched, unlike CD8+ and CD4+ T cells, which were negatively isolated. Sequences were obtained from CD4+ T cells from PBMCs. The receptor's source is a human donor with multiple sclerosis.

This chain's CDR3 is CSVELQPNTEAFF. As DNA, the CDR3 is TGCAGCGTTGAATTGCAACCGAACACTGAAGCTTTCTTT. The V gene is TRBV29-1, the J gene TRBJ1-1; D unclear. From germline, CDR1 is SQVTM and CDR2 ANQGSEA. CDR3 size: 13 residues. Between the trimmed V and J ends, which lost 2 bases and 1 base, there was a span of 8 bases.